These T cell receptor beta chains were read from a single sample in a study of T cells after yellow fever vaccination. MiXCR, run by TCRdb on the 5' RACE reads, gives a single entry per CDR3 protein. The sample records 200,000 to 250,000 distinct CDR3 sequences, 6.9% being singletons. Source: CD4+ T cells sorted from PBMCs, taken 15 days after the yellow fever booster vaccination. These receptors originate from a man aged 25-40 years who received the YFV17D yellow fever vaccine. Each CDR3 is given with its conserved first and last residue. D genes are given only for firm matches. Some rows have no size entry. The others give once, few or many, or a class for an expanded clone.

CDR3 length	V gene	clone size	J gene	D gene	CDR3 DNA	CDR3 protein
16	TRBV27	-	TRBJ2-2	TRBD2	TGTGCCAGCAGGCCCTTCAGCGGGATAGGTACCGGGGAGCTGTTTTTT	CASRPFSGIGTGELFF
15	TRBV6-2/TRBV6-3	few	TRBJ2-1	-	TGTGCCAGCAGTTACCGAGGAGGATGGTACAATGAGCAGTTCTTC	CASSYRGGWYNEQFF
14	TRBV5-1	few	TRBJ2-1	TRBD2	TGCGCCAGCAGCAAGGGACTAGCGAGGGGAGAGCAGTTCTTC	CASSKGLARGEQFF
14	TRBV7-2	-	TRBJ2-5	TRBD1	TGTGCCAGCAGCGCATGGACAGGTCAAGAGACCCAGTACTTC	CASSAWTGQETQYF
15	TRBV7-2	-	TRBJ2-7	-	TGTGCCAGCAGCGGCAAGTTGCGGGGCTCCTACGAGCAGTACTTC	CASSGKLRGSYEQYF
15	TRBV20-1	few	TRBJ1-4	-	TGCAGTGCTAGTCGATTCAGGGGAGGGAATGAAAAACTGTTTTTT	CSASRFRGGNEKLFF
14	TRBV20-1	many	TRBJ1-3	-	TGCAGTGCTAGCCGGGGGGGTACAGGAAACACCATATATTTT	CSASRGGTGNTIYF
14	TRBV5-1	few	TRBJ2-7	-	TGCGCCAGTGCCCTGTCACGGGCCGGTTACGAGCAGTACTTC	CASALSRAGYEQYF
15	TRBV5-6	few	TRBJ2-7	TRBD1	TGTGCCAGCAGCTTGAGCAACAGGGGGTTCTTGGAGCAGTACTTC	CASSLSNRGFLEQYF
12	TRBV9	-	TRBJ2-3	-	TGTGCCAGCAGTGGAGGACTGGATACGCAGTATTTT	CASSGGLDTQYF
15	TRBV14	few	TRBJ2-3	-	TGTGCCAGCAGCCAAGTCTCTCCCACCACAGATACGCAGTATTTT	CASSQVSPTTDTQYF